These 2 T cell receptor beta chains were all obtained from the same sample, sequenced in a study of T and B cells in COVID-19 patients (TCRdb year 2020). TRB repertoires were amplified using roughly 230-550 ng of genomic DNA isolated from blood. The instrument was an Illumina MiSeq. Multiplex PCR with BIOMED2 TRB-A/B primer pools was used to amplify TRB rearrangements. TCRdb reworked the public reads: Q25 trimming with fastp, MiXCR clone assembly, productive beta chains retained. When rows share a CDR3 protein, they turn into one entry using the most common DNA and genes. The sample profile shows roughly 3,800 distinct CDR3 sequences; about 28% of them were found once. The ten biggest clones cover roughly 45% of the sample. Sequenced material: blood. The receptors were gathered from a human donor with active COVID-19. The donor label of this sample is uncertain.

There are a few counts of this clonotype. The chain joins TRBV5-1 to TRBJ2-7; TRBD1 matches 7 bases. The CDR3 loop spans 14 amino acids. V lost 0 bases and J lost 3; bases outside the gene matches: 3. The germline gives CDR1 SGHRS, CDR2 YFSETQ. This chain's CDR3 is CASSLGGQIYEQYF. DNA of the CDR3: TGCGCCAGCAGCTTGGGGGGACAGATCTACGAGCAGTACTTC. The complete variable domain, with remaining parts taken from reference TRBV5-1 and TRBJ2-7, reads KAGVTQTPRYLIKTRGQQVTLSCSPISGHRSVSWYQQTPGQGLQFLFEYFSETQRNKGNFPGRFSGRQFSNSRSEMNVSTLELGDSALYLCASSLGGQIYEQYFGPGTRLTVT.

This clonotype is classed as medium-sized. This chain joins TRBV19 and TRBJ2-7, with D tentatively TRBD1 (6 bases). Trimming pared 3 bases from V and 3 bases from J, leaving 12 bases between. Germline CDR1 LNHDA, CDR2 SQIVND (reference sequence). CDR3 length equals 14 residues. CDR3 coding DNA: TGTGCCAGTAGTATGGCGCAGGGGAGCTACGAGCAGTACTTC. It yields the protein CASSMAQGSYEQYF.